This is a list of T cell receptor beta chains from one sample in a study of beta chain features in type 1 diabetes. The method was immunoSEQ multiplex PCR; TCRdb's version includes in-frame clones alone and lacks a portion of them. The top ten hold about 0.25% of the sample, which has roughly 42,000 clones, roughly 45% seen once. Sequencing input: stem cell memory CD4+ T cells from blood. The receptors come from a woman in her twenties or thirties in good health. CDR3s include the opening cysteine and the closing phenylalanine or tryptophan. Each record gives: clone size, V gene, D gene, J gene, CDR3 DNA, CDR3 protein. The D gene is left open where the match is weak. Clone size is given for some rows only: seen once, a few or many times, or a class if the clone is expanded.

size: .
V: TRBV28
D: .
J: TRBJ1-5
DNA: TGTGCCAGCAGGGACGGCAGGGTCCATCAGCCCCAGCATTTT
CDR3: CASRDGRVHQPQHF

size: once
V: TRBV5-1
D: .
J: TRBJ2-1
DNA: TGCGCCAGCAGGTCTAGCGAGAGCTCCTACAATGAGCAGTTCTTC
CDR3: CASRSSESSYNEQFF

size: .
V: TRBV7-2
D: TRBD2
J: TRBJ2-7
DNA: TGTGCCAGCAGCCTCAGGACTAGCGGGAGCGGTAACGAGCAGTACTTC
CDR3: CASSLRTSGSGNEQYF

size: few
V: TRBV10-3
D: TRBD1
J: TRBJ2-7
DNA: TGTGCCATCGGGGTGACAGGGGCCTACGAGCAGTACTTC
CDR3: CAIGVTGAYEQYF

size: few
V: TRBV21-1
D: .
J: TRBJ1-5
DNA: TGTGCCAGCAGCAGAAGGGGGTATAGCAATCAGCCCCAGCATTTT
CDR3: CASSRRGYSNQPQHF

size: few
V: TRBV7-9
D: TRBD1
J: TRBJ1-5
DNA: TGTGCCAGCAGCCCACAGGGGAATAGCAATCAGCCCCAGCATTTT
CDR3: CASSPQGNSNQPQHF

size: .
V: TRBV18
D: TRBD2
J: TRBJ2-3
DNA: TGTGCCAGCTCTCCGGGACTAGCGGGCGGCACAGATACGCAGTATTTT
CDR3: CASSPGLAGGTDTQYF

size: once
V: TRBV5-6
D: .
J: TRBJ2-7
DNA: TGTGCCAGCAGCTGGGGAAGGGGTGACGAGCAGTACTTC
CDR3: CASSWGRGDEQYF

size: .
V: TRBV6-6
D: .
J: TRBJ2-7
DNA: TGTGCCAGCAGTTATCCGGACTCGGTATACGAGCAGTACTTC
CDR3: CASSYPDSVYEQYF

size: .
V: TRBV7-2
D: TRBD2
J: TRBJ2-1
DNA: TGTGCCAGCAGCCTAACTAGCGGGAGTTTTGGCGATGAGCAGTTCTTC
CDR3: CASSLTSGSFGDEQFF

size: .
V: TRBV7-2
D: TRBD2
J: TRBJ2-2
DNA: TGTGCCAGCAGCCGACCGGGACTAGCGGGAGGGACCGGGGAGCTGTTTTTT
CDR3: CASSRPGLAGGTGELFF

size: .
V: TRBV5-1
D: .
J: TRBJ2-2
DNA: TGCGCCAGCAGCTCCATGGGCAACACCGGGGAGCTGTTTTTT
CDR3: CASSSMGNTGELFF

size: few
V: TRBV7-2
D: TRBD1
J: TRBJ1-1
DNA: TGTGCCAGCAGCCCCCGGGACAGGGGAAACTTCGACACTGAAGCTTTCTTT
CDR3: CASSPRDRGNFDTEAFF

size: .
V: TRBV4-2
D: TRBD2
J: TRBJ2-7
DNA: TGTGCCAGCAGCTTTAGCGGGAGGGCCGACGAGCAGTACTTC
CDR3: CASSFSGRADEQYF

size: .
V: TRBV18
D: .
J: TRBJ2-5
DNA: TGTGCCAGCTCACGGGGGGACAGTGCCGGACAAGAGACCCAGTACTTC
CDR3: CASSRGDSAGQETQYF

size: .
V: TRBV14
D: .
J: TRBJ2-1
DNA: TGTGCCAGCAGCCAAGATGGAGATGAGCAGTTCTTC
CDR3: CASSQDGDEQFF

size: .
V: TRBV4-2
D: .
J: TRBJ2-7
DNA: TGTGCCAGCAGCCGCGAGGACAGATACGAGCAGTACTTC
CDR3: CASSREDRYEQYF

size: .
V: TRBV10-3
D: .
J: TRBJ2-5
DNA: TGTGCCATCATGTTGAGGGATCATCCCAAAGAGACCCAGTACTTC
CDR3: CAIMLRDHPKETQYF

size: .
V: TRBV5-1
D: TRBD1
J: TRBJ1-4
DNA: TGCGCCAGCAGCTTGACAGGGGGGAATGAAAAACTGTTTTTT
CDR3: CASSLTGGNEKLFF

size: few
V: TRBV14
D: .
J: TRBJ2-1
DNA: TGTGCCAGCAGCCCAAGACAAATAAGATACAATGAGCAGTTCTTC
CDR3: CASSPRQIRYNEQFF

size: .
V: TRBV7-7
D: .
J: TRBJ2-1
DNA: TGTGCTAGCAGCTTAGACAGAGCTACCTACAATGAGCAGTTCTTC
CDR3: CASSLDRATYNEQFF

size: .
V: TRBV7-2
D: .
J: TRBJ2-1
DNA: TGTGCCAGCAAAGAGGGGGTTAGGAAGTTCTTC
CDR3: CASKEGVRKFF

size: .
V: TRBV9
D: .
J: TRBJ2-3
DNA: TGTGCCAGCAGCGTAGCCCCAGCGGTAAGCACAGATACGCAGTATTTT
CDR3: CASSVAPAVSTDTQYF

size: few
V: TRBV30
D: TRBD1
J: TRBJ1-1
DNA: TGTGCCTGGAGTTGGGACAGTGAAGCTTTCTTT
CDR3: CAWSWDSEAFF

size: few
V: TRBV5-1
D: TRBD2
J: TRBJ2-7
DNA: TGCGCCAGCAGCTTGGCTACTAGCGGAGACGAGCAGTACTTC
CDR3: CASSLATSGDEQYF

size: .
V: TRBV15
D: .
J: TRBJ2-7
DNA: TGTGCCACCCGTGCGACAGGTGCCTACGAGCAGTACTTC
CDR3: CATRATGAYEQYF

size: few
V: TRBV6-5
D: .
J: TRBJ2-3
DNA: TGTGCCAGCAGTTCTCGACAGTCTAGCACAGATACGCAGTATTTT
CDR3: CASSSRQSSTDTQYF

size: .
V: TRBV19
D: .
J: TRBJ1-1
DNA: TGTGCCAGTAGTATCGGCTGGGGGGGAGGCACTGAAGCTTTCTTT
CDR3: CASSIGWGGGTEAFF

size: .
V: TRBV7-2
D: .
J: TRBJ1-2
DNA: TGTGCCAGCAGCTTAATAGAGCAGGTCTATGGCTACACCTTC
CDR3: CASSLIEQVYGYTF

size: .
V: TRBV5-5
D: TRBD2
J: TRBJ2-6
DNA: TGTGCCAGCAGCTTGGCGCTAGCGGAGAGCTCTGGGGCCAACGTCCTGACTTTC
CDR3: CASSLALAESSGANVLTF

size: .
V: TRBV30
D: .
J: TRBJ1-3
DNA: TGTGCCTGGAGTGTACTGGTACAGAGAAACACCATATATTTT
CDR3: CAWSVLVQRNTIYF

size: few
V: TRBV5-4
D: .
J: TRBJ2-4
DNA: TGTGCCAGCAGCTTGCAGGGTGCCAAAAACATTCAGTACTTC
CDR3: CASSLQGAKNIQYF

size: .
V: TRBV19
D: TRBD1
J: TRBJ2-1
DNA: TGTGCCAGTAGTACCGGACAGGGAGCGGTCAATGAGCAGTTCTTC
CDR3: CASSTGQGAVNEQFF

size: few
V: TRBV12-5
D: TRBD2
J: TRBJ2-5
DNA: TGTGCTAGTGGTTTGGGGGCCCTAGCGGGAGTTGGACAAGAGACCCAGTACTTC
CDR3: CASGLGALAGVGQETQYF

size: few
V: TRBV5-5
D: .
J: TRBJ2-7
DNA: TGTGCCAGCAGCAACGGGACACGGCACTTC
CDR3: CASSNGTRHF

size: .
V: TRBV6-1
D: .
J: TRBJ2-6
DNA: TGTGCCAGCAGTGAAAGAATTGGCTTCTCTGGGGCCAACGTCCTGACTTTC
CDR3: CASSERIGFSGANVLTF

size: few
V: TRBV30
D: .
J: TRBJ2-6
DNA: TGTGCCTGGATTGGCGGGAGAGACCAAACAGGGCCTGGGGCCAACGTCCTGACTTTC
CDR3: CAWIGGRDQTGPGANVLTF

size: .
V: TRBV6-5
D: TRBD2
J: TRBJ2-5
DNA: TGTGCCAGCCAACTAGCGGGGAAAGAGACCCAGTACTTC
CDR3: CASQLAGKETQYF

size: .
V: TRBV7-3
D: .
J: TRBJ1-1
DNA: TGTGCCAGCAGCTTTCAGGGCTTCACTGAAGCTTTCTTT
CDR3: CASSFQGFTEAFF

size: .
V: TRBV5-4
D: .
J: TRBJ2-3
DNA: TGTGCCAGCAGCTTATCAGGGAGCACAGATACGCAGTATTTT
CDR3: CASSLSGSTDTQYF

size: .
V: TRBV7-6
D: .
J: TRBJ1-4
DNA: TGTGCCAGCAGCCAGGCGGGGGAAAAACTGTTTTTT
CDR3: CASSQAGEKLFF

size: few
V: TRBV6-6
D: TRBD2
J: TRBJ2-1
DNA: TGTGCCAGCAGTTACCTGGGACTAGCGCAGAACAATGAGCAGTTCTTC
CDR3: CASSYLGLAQNNEQFF

size: few
V: TRBV28
D: TRBD1
J: TRBJ1-2
DNA: TGTGCCAGCAGTTTAGGGGACAGGGGGCGCGCAGGCTACACCTTC
CDR3: CASSLGDRGRAGYTF

size: few
V: TRBV30
D: .
J: TRBJ2-1
DNA: TGTGCCTCCCATGGTCCGAGCTCCTACAATGAGCAGTTCTTC
CDR3: CASHGPSSYNEQFF